This TCR beta chain was recovered during a study of T cell changes during pregnancy in multiple sclerosis. Clones were read by immunoSEQ multiplex PCR, and TCRdb kept only the in-frame ones, dropping some. The sample includes 53,000 or so clones, roughly 94% of them seen just once. V shed 1 base and J 6 bases; nucleotides not matched to a gene: 3. The CDR3 is 14 residues long. Germline CDR1 is MNHNS and CDR2 is SASEGT. This clone has a single count. This material consisted of CD4+ T cells from peripheral blood mononuclear cells, taken in the second trimester of pregnancy. V usage is TRBV6-1 and J usage is TRBJ1-5, with 7 bases lining up with TRBD1. This receptor was taken from a female donor with multiple sclerosis, enrolled in a pregnancy study. The CDR3 loop reads CASSEVGQFQPQHF. In DNA, the CDR3 is TGTGCCAGCAGTGAAGTGGGACAGTTTCAGCCCCAGCATTTT.